A single TCR beta chain is shown here with its context. Antigen: not known. This record belongs to a study of T cells in narcolepsy. The wider study: Donors had narcolepsy type 1 or type 2, or were healthy controls. Overall study results and limits: Autoreactive clone sequences were missing from some blood memory CD4+ repertoires. Autoreactive clonotypes reportedly recurred in blood of same and different patients, not controls.

Germline V gene sequence: CDR1 MNHNY, CDR2 SVGAGI (reference sequence). This CDR3 is built from 15 residues. Trimming at V came to 8 bases and at J to 4 bases, leaving 11 bases not matched to a gene. The data were produced by immunoSEQ multiplex PCR, yet TCRdb's version contains in-frame clones alone and is incomplete. The repertoire consists of around 27,000 clones, with about four fifths occurring once and the leading ten covering approximately 1%. Sequencing used CD45RA- memory CD4+ T cells from PBMCs. The TCR was taken from a human donor with narcolepsy. The chain employs TRBV6-6 and TRBJ1-1; 9 bases fit TRBD1. CDR3 in amino acids: CASRDRELSGTEAFF. The CDR3 DNA reads TGTGCCAGCCGGGACAGGGAGCTTTCCGGCACTGAAGCTTTCTTT.